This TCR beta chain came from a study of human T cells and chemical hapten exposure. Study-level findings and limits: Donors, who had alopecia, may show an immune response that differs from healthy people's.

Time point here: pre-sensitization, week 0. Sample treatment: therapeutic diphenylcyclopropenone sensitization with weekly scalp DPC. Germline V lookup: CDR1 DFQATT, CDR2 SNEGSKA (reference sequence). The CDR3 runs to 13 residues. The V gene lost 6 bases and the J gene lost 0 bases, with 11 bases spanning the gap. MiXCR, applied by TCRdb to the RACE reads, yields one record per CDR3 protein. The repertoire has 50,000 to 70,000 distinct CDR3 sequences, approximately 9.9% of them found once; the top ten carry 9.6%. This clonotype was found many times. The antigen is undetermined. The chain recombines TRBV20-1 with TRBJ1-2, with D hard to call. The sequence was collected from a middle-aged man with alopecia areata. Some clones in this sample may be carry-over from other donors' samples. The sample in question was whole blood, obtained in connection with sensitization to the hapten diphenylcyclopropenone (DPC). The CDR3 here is CSASADSNYGYTF. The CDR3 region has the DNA TGCAGTGCCTCGGCAGATTCTAACTATGGCTACACCTTC.